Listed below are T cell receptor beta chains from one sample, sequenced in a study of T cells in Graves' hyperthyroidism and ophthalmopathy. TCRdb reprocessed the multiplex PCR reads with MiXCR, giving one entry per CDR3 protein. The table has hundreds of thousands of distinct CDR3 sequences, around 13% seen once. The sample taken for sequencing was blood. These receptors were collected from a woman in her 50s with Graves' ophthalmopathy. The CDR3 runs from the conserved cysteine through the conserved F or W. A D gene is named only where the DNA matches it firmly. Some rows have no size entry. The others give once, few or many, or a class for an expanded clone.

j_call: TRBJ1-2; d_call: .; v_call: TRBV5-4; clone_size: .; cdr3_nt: TGTGCCAGCAGCTTCGCGAGGTGGGCTAACTATGGCTACACCTTC; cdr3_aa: CASSFARWANYGYTF
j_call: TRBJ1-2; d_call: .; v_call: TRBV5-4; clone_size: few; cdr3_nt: TGTGCCAGCAGCTTGTTGGGGGTTTCTAGTTATGGCTACACCTTC; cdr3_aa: CASSLLGVSSYGYTF
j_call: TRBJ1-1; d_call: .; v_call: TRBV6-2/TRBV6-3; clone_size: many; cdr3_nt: TGTGCCAGCAGGATAAGTCGGAACACTGAAGCTTTCTTT; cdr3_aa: CASRISRNTEAFF
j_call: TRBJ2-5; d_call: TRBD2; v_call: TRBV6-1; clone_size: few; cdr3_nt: TGTGCCAGCAGTGGACTAGCGGGAGGGCTCCAAGAGACCCAGTACTTC; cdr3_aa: CASSGLAGGLQETQYF
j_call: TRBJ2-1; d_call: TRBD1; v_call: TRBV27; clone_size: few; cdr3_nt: TGTGCCAGCAACGACAGGGTACGATACAATGAGCAGTTCTTC; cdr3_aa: CASNDRVRYNEQFF
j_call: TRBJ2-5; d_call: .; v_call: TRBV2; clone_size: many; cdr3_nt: TGTGCCAGCAGTGAAGATCGGTACCAAGAGACCCAGTACTTC; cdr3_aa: CASSEDRYQETQYF
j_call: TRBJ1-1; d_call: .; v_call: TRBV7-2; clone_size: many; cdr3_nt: TGTGCCAGCAGCCCCAGGGCGACATTCCAGAACACTGAAGCTTTCTTT; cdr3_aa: CASSPRATFQNTEAFF
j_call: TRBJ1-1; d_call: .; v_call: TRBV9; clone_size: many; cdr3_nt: TGTGCCAGCAGCGTAGCTGGGGGAAAGGGCACTGAAGCTTTCTTT; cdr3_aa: CASSVAGGKGTEAFF
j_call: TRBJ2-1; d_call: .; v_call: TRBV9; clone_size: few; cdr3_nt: TGTGCCAGCAGCGTTAGTTTTGTAGAGCAGTTCTTC; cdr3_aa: CASSVSFVEQFF
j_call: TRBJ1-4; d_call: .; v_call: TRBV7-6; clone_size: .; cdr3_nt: TGTGCCAGCAGCTCTCGGGGGATGGCAGGGCATAATGAAAAACTGTTTTTT; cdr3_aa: CASSSRGMAGHNEKLFF
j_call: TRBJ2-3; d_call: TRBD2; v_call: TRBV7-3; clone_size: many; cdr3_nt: TGTACCAGCAGCTTAAGGCCTAGCGGGAGGGCCAGAGATACGCAGTATTTT; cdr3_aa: CTSSLRPSGRARDTQYF
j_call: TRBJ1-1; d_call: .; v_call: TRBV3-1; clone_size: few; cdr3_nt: TGTGCCAGCAGCCAAGCTATACCGGGATCTAAAGCTTTCTTT; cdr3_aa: CASSQAIPGSKAFF
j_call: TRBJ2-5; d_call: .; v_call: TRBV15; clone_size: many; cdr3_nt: TGTGCCACCAGCAGAGCAGGAGAGACCCAGTACTTC; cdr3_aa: CATSRAGETQYF
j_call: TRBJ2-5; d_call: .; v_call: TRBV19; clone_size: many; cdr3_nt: TGTGCCAGTAGCCGGGACCCCGAGGAGACCCAGTACTTC; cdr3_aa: CASSRDPEETQYF
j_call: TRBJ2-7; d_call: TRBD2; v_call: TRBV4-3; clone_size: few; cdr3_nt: TGCGCCAGCAGCCGACTAGCGGAGACTTCCTACGAGCAGTACTTC; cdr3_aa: CASSRLAETSYEQYF
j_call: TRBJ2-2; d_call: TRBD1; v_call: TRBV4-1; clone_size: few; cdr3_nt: TGCGCCAGCAGCCTTTCGACCGGGACAGCGAACACCGGGGAGCTGTTTTTT; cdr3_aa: CASSLSTGTANTGELFF
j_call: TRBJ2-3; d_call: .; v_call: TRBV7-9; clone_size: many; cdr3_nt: TGTGCCAGCACCCGCACAGATACGCAGTATTTT; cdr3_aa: CASTRTDTQYF
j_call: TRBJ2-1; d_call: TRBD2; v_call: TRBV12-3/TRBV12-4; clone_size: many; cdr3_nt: TGTGCCAGCAGATCAGTAGCGGGTAGCTCCTACAATGAGCAGTTCTTC; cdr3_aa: CASRSVAGSSYNEQFF
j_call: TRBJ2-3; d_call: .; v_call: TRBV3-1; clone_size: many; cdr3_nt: TGTGCCAGCAGCCAATCCCTAGTGGCAGATACGCAGTATTTT; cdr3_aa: CASSQSLVADTQYF
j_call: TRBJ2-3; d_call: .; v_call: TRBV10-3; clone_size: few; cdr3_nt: TGTGCCACCTACGGGCGGCCTGCAGATACGCAGTATTTT; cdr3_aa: CATYGRPADTQYF
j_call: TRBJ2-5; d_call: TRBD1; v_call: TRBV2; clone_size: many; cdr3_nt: TGTGCCAGCAGCGTGACAGGGTTGGAGACCCAGTACTTC; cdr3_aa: CASSVTGLETQYF
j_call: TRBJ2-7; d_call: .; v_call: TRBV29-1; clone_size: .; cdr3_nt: TGCAGCGTTGAGAACACTGGGAGCTCCTACGAGCAGTACTTC; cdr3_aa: CSVENTGSSYEQYF
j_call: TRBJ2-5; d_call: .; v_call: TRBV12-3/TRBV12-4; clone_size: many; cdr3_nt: TGTGCCAGCAGTTTAAAGCAAAAGGAGACCCAGTACTTC; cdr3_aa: CASSLKQKETQYF
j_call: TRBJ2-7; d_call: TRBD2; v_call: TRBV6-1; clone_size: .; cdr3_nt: TGTGCCAGCAGTTTTACTAGCGGGAGTCTCTCCGAGCAGTACTTC; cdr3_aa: CASSFTSGSLSEQYF
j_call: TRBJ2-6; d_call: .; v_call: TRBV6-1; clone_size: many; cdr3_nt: TGTGCCAGCAGTGAAGGCAACTCTGGGGCCAACGTCCTGACTTTC; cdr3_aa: CASSEGNSGANVLTF
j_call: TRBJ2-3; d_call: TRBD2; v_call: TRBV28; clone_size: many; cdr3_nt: TGTGCCAGTCAAAAAGGGACTAGCGGGAGGGCCGGGGATACGCAGTATTTT; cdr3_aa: CASQKGTSGRAGDTQYF
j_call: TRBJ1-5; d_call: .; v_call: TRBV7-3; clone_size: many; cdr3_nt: TGTGCCAGCGCCAGGGGCCTCGGTGAGCCCCAGCATTTT; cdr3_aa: CASARGLGEPQHF
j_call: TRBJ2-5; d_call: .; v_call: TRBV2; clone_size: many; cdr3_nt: TGTGCCAGCGATGGGGGTGGGTACGAGACCCAGTACTTC; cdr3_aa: CASDGGGYETQYF
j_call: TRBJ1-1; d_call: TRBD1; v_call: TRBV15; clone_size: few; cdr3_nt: TGTGCCACCAGCAGGACAGGGCGTTCCACTGAAGCTTTCTTT; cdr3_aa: CATSRTGRSTEAFF
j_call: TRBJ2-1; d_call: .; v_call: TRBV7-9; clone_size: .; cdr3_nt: TGTGCCAGCAGCTTAAGTTCAGATGAGCAGTTCTTC; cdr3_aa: CASSLSSDEQFF
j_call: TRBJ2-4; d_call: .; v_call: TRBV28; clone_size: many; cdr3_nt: TGTGCCAGCAGTGATAGCGGTTCCAAAAACATTCAGTACTTC; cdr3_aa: CASSDSGSKNIQYF
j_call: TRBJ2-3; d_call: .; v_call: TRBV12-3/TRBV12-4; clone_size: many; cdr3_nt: TGTGCCAGCACAACCCGAGAGGCTGAAAACACAGATACGCAGTATTTT; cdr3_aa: CASTTREAENTDTQYF
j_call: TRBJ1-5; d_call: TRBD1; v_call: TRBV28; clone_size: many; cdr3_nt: TGTGCCAGCAGGGCCAGGGGGGGCAATCAGCCCCAGCATTTT; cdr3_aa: CASRARGGNQPQHF
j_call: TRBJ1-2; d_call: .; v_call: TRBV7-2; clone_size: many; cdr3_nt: TGTGCCAGCAGCCAACAAAAGGGGGGCGCGCGGGGCTACACCTTC; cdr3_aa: CASSQQKGGARGYTF
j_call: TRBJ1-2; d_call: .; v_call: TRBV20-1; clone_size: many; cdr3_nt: TGCAGTGCCCCAACCGACCTCTGGTATGGCTACACCTTC; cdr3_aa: CSAPTDLWYGYTF
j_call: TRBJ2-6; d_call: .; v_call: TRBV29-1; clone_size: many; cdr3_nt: TGCAGCGTTGAAGATCCCGACAGGCGCACCTCTGGGGCCAACGTCCTGACTTTC; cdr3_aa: CSVEDPDRRTSGANVLTF
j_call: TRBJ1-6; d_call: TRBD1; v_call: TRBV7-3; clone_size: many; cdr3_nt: TGTGCCAGCAGCTTAGGGGACAGCAATTCACCCCTCCACTTT; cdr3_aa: CASSLGDSNSPLHF
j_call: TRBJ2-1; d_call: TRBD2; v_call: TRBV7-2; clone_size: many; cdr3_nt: TGTGCCAGCAGCTTAAAACTAGCGGGAGATTTGTTCTTC; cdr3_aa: CASSLKLAGDLFF
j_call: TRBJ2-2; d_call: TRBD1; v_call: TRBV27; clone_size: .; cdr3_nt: TGTGCCAGCAACCCGGGACAGTATGACACCGGGGAGCTGTTTTTT; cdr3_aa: CASNPGQYDTGELFF
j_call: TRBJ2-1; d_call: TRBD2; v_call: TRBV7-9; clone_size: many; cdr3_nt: TGTGCCAGCAGCTTAATCGGCGGGAGGGACGAGCAGTTCTTC; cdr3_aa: CASSLIGGRDEQFF
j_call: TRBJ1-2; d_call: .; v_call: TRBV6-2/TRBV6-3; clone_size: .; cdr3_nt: TGTGCCAGCAGTTACTCAGGGTCCTATGGCTACACCTTC; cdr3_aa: CASSYSGSYGYTF
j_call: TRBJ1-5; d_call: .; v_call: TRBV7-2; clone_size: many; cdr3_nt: TGTGCCAGCAGTCGAACAGGTTCTAGAGGCAATCAGCCCCAGCATTTT; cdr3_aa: CASSRTGSRGNQPQHF
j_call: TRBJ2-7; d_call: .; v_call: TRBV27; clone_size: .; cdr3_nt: TGTGCCAGCAGTAAGTCAGCGAACTACGAGCAGTACTTC; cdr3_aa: CASSKSANYEQYF
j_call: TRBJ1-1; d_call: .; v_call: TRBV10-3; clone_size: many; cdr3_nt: TGTGCCATCAGTGAGACAGAGAACACTGAAGCTTTCTTT; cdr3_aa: CAISETENTEAFF
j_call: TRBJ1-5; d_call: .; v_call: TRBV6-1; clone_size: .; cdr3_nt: TGTGCCAGCAGTTTCACTGGAGCTAGCAATCAGCCCCAGCATTTT; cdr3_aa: CASSFTGASNQPQHF
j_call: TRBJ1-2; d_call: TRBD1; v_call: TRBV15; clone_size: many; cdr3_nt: TGTGCCACCAGCAGAGCCGGGACAGGCCTTGGCTACACCTTC; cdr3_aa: CATSRAGTGLGYTF
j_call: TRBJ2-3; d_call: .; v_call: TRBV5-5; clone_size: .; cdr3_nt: TGTGCCAGCAGCTCAGGTGACAGTGCTACAGATACGCAGTATTTT; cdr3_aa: CASSSGDSATDTQYF
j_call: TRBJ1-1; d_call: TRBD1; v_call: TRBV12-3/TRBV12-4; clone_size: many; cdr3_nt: TGTGCCAGCAGTCGGCAGGGGGCTTATGCTGAAGCTTTCTTT; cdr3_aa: CASSRQGAYAEAFF